This TCR beta chain was retrieved from a study of identical twins. The sample holds many counts of this clonotype. TCRdb reanalysed the 5' RACE reads using MiXCR and keeps one entry per CDR3 protein. The sample consists of around 340,000 distinct CDR3 sequences, 9% to 10% of them appearing once. J gave up 5 bases and V 7 bases, and 6 bases lay outside the gene matches. Germline loops: CDR1 SGHTA, CDR2 FQGTGA. This CDR3 contains 14 residues. The rearrangement links TRBV7-3 to TRBJ2-2, with TRBD2 matching over 8 bases. Sample: naive T cells sorted from blood. This clonotype originated in a woman aged 50 to 60 in good health. The chain's CDR3 is CASKPGGPTGELFF. DNA of the CDR3: TGTGCCAGCAAGCCGGGAGGGCCGACCGGGGAGCTGTTTTTT.